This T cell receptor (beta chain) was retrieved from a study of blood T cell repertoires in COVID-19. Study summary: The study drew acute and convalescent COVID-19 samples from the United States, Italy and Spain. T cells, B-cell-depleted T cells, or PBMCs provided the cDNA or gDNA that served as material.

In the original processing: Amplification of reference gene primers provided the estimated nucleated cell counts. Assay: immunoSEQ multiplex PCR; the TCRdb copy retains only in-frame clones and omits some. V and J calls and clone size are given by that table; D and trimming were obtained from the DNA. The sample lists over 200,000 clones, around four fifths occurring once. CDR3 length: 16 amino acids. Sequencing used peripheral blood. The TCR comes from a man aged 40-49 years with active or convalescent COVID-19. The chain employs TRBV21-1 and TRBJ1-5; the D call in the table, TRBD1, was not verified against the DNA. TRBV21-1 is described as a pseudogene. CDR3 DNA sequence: TGTGCCAGCAGCACCCCGGACAGGGGGTCTTTTCAGCCCCAGCATTTT. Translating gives CASSTPDRGSFQPQHF.